The TCR beta chain under discussion was sequenced for a study of shared clonotypes between healthy human individuals. On this clone: Its cognate antigen is unknown.

The trim removed 4 bases at V and 1 base at J, leaving 13 bases unmatched. CDR3 size: 17 residues. Germline CDR1 SGHDT, CDR2 YYEEEE. Points from the study as a whole: Despite large depth, sorted-subset datasets appeared incompletely sequenced.

Only in-frame clones appear in the TCRdb table, and some are missing; sequencing was by immunoSEQ multiplex PCR. This table has about 1.5 million clones, 95% to 99% appearing once. Sequencing was performed on naive CD4+ T cells sorted from blood. Sample subset: CD45RA+ positively selected. This receptor was obtained from a man between 25 and 39 years old in good health. V is TRBV5-6 and J is TRBJ2-7, with 8 bases fitting TRBD1. This chain's CDR3 is CASSPRDRSLMSYEQYF. The CDR3 DNA sequence: TGTGCCAGCAGCCCTCGGGACAGGAGCCTTATGTCCTACGAGCAGTACTTC.